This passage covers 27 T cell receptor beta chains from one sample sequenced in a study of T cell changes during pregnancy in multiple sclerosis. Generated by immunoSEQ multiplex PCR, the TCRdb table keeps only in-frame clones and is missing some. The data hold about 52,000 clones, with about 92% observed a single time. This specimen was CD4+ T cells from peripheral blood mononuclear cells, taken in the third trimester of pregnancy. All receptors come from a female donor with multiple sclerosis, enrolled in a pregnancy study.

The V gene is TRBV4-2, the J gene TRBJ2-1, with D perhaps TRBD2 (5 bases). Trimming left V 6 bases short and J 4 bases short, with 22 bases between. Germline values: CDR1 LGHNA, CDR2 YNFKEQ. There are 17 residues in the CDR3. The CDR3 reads CASSRIYGGAKYNEQFF. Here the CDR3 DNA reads TGTGCCAGCAGTCGCATCTATGGAGGTGCGAAATACAATGAGCAGTTCTTC.

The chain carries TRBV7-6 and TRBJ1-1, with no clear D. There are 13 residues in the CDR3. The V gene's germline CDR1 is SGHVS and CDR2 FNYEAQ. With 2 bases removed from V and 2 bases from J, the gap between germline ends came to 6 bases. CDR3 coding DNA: TGTGCCAGCAGCTTAACCAGTAACACTGAAGCTTTCTTT. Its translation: CASSLTSNTEAFF.

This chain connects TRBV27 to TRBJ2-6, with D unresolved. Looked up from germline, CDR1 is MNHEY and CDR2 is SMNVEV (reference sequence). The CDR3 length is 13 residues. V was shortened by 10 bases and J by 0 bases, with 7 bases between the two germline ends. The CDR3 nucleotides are TGTGCCACTCGGTCCTCTGGGGCCAACGTCCTGACTTTC. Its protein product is CATRSSGANVLTF. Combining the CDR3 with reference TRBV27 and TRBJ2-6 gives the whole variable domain EAQVTQNPRYLITVTGKKLTVTCSQNMNHEYMSWYRQDPGLGLRQIYYSMNVEVTDKGDVPEGYKVSRKEKRNFPLILESPSPNQTSLYFCATRSSGANVLTFGAGSRLTVL.

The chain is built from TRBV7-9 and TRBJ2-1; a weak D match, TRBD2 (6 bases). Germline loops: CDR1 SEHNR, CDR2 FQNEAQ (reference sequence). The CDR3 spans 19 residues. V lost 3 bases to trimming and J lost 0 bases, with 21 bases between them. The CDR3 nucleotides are TGTGCCAGCAGCTTCGGGGGTAGATCGGGTGCCAGCTCCTACAATGAGCAGTTCTTC. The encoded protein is CASSFGGRSGASSYNEQFF.

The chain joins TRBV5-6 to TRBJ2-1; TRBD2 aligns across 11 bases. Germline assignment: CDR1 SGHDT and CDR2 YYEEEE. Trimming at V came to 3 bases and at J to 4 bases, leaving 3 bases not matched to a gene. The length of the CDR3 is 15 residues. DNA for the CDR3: TGTGCCAGCAGCTGGGGGACTAGCGGTTACAATGAGCAGTTCTTC. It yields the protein CASSWGTSGYNEQFF.

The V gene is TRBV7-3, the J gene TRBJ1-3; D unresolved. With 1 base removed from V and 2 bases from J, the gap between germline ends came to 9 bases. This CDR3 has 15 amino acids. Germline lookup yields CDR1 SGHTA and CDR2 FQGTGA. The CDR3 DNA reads TGTGCCAGCAGCTTAATGGGCTCACCTGGAAACACCATATATTTT. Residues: CASSLMGSPGNTIYF.

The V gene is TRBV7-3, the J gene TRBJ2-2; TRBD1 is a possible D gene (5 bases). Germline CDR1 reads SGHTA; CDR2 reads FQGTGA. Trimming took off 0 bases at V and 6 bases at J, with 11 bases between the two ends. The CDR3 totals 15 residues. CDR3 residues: CASSLTQGGPGELFF. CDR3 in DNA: TGTGCCAGCAGCTTAACCCAGGGTGGCCCCGGGGAGCTGTTTTTT. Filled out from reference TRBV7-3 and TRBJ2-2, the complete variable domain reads GAGVSQTPSNKVTEKGKYVELRCDPISGHTALYWYRQSLGQGPEFLIYFQGTGAADDSGLPNDRFFAVRPEGSVSTLKIQRTERGDSAVYLCASSLTQGGPGELFFGEGSRLTVL.

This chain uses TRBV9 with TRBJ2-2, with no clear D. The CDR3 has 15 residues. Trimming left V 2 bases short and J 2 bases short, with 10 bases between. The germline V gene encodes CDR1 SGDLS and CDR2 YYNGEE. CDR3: CASSVHSRNTGELFF. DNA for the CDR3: TGTGCCAGCAGCGTTCACAGCAGAAACACCGGGGAGCTGTTTTTT.

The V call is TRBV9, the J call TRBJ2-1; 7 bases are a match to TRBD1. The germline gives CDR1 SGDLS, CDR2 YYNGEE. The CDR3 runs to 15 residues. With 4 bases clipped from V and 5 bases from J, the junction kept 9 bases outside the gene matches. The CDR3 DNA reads TGTGCCAGCAGCCGCCTAGGGGGCAATAACAATGAGCAGTTCTTC. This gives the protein CASSRLGGNNNEQFF.

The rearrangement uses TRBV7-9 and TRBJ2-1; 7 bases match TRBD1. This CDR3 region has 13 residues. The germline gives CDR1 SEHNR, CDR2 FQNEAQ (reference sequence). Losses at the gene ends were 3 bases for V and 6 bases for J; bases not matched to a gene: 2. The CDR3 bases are TGTGCCAGCAGCTTCCCAGGGGGCAATGAGCAGTTCTTC. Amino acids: CASSFPGGNEQFF.

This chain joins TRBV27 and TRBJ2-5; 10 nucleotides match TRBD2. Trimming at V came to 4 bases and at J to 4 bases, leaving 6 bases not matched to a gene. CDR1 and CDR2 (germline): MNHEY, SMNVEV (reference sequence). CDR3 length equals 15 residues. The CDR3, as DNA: TGTGCCAGCAGTTCCAAGCGGGGGGGCGGAGAGACCCAGTACTTC. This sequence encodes CASSSKRGGGETQYF.

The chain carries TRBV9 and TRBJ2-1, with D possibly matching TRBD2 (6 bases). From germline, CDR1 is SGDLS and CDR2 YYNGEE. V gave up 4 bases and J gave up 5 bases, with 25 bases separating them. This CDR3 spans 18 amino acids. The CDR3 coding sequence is TGTGCCAGCAGCCCCCCCGGAGGCGGGGTGGCTGCAAACAATGAGCAGTTCTTC. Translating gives CASSPPGGGVAANNEQFF.

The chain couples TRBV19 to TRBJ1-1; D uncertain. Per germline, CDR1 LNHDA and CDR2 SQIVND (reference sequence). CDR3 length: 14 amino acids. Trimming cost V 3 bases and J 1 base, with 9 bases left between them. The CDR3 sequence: CASSIIGRNTEAFF. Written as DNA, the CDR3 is TGTGCCAGTAGTATCATAGGGAGGAACACTGAAGCTTTCTTT. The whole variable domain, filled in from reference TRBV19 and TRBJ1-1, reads DGGITQSPKYLFRKEGQNVTLSCEQNLNHDAMYWYRQDPGQGLRLIYYSQIVNDFQKGDIAEGYSVSREKKESFPLTVTSAQKNPTAFYLCASSIIGRNTEAFFGQGTRLTVV.

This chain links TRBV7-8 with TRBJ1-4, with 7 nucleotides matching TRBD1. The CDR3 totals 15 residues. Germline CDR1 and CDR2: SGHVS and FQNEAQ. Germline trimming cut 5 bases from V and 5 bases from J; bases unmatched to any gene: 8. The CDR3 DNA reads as TGTGCCAGCAGCCTCTCAGGGGGTCCGAATGAAAAACTGTTTTTT. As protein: CASSLSGGPNEKLFF. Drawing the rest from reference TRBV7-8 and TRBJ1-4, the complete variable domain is GAGVSQSPRYKVAKRGQDVALRCDPISGHVSLFWYQQALGQGPEFLTYFQNEAQLDKSGLPSDRFFAERPEGSVSTLKIQRTQQEDSAVYLCASSLSGGPNEKLFFGSGTQLSVL.

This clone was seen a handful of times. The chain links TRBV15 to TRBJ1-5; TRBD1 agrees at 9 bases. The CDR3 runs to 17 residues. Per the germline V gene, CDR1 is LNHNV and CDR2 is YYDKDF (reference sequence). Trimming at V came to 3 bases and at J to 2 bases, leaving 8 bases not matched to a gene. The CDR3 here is CATSSQQGARGNQPQHF. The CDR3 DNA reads TGTGCCACCAGCAGTCAACAGGGGGCGAGGGGCAATCAGCCCCAGCATTTT. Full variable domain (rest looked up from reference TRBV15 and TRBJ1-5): DAMVIQNPRYQVTQFGKPVTLSCSQTLNHNVMYWYQQKSSQAPKLLFHYYDKDFNNEADTPDNFQSRRPNTSFCFLDIRSPGLGDTAMYLCATSSQQGARGNQPQHFGDGTRLSIL.

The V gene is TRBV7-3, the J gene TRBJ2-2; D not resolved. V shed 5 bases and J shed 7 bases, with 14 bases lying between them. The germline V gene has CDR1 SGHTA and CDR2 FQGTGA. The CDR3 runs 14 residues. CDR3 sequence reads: CASSPTTRIGELFF. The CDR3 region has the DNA TGTGCCAGCAGCCCAACGACCAGGATCGGGGAGCTGTTTTTT.

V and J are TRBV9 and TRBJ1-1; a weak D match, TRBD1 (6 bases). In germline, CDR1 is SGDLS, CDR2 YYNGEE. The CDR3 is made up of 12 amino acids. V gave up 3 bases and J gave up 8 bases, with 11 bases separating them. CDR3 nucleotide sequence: TGTGCCAGCAGCGGGGACATTTCCGAAGCTTTCTTT. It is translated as CASSGDISEAFF. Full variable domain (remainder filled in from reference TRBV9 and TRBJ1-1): DSGVTQTPKHLITATGQRVTLRCSPRSGDLSVYWYQQSLDQGLQFLIQYYNGEERAKGNILERFSAQQFPDLHSELNLSSLELGDSALYFCASSGDISEAFFGQGTRLTVV.

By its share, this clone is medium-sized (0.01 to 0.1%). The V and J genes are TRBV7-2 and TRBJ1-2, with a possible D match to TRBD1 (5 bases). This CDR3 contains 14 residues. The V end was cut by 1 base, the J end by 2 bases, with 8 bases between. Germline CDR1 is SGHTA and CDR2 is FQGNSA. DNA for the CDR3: TGTGCCAGCAGCTTAGAGACAGAGAACTATGGCTACACCTTC. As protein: CASSLETENYGYTF.

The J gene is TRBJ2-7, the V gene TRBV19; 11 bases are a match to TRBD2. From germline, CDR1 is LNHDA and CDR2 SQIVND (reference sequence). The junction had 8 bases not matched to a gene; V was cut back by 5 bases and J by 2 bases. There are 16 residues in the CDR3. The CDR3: CASSSLTSGATYEQYF. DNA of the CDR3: TGTGCCAGTAGTTCTCTGACTAGCGGGGCGACCTACGAGCAGTACTTC.

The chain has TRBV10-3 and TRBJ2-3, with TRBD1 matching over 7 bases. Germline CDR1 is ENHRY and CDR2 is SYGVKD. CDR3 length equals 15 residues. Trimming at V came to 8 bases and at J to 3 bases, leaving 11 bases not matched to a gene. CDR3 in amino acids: CAIASDRRSTDTQYF. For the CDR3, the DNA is TGTGCCATCGCTTCGGACAGGAGGTCGACAGATACGCAGTATTTT.

The CDR3 nucleotides are TGCGCCAGCAGCCAAGATTGGGGGCGGGGGGAGCAGTACTTC. Amino acids: CASSQDWGRGEQYF. The rearrangement joins TRBV4-3 to TRBJ2-7; D is possibly TRBD2 (7 bases). Germline V gene sequence: CDR1 LGHNA, CDR2 YSLEER. V lost 0 bases to trimming and J lost 7 bases, with 13 bases between them. The CDR3 contains 14 residues.

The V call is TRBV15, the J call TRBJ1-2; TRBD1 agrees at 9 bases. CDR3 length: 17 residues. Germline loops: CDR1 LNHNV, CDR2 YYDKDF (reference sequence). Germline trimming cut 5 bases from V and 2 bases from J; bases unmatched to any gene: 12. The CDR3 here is CATSGVPGTGWNYGYTF. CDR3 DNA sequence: TGTGCCACCAGCGGAGTCCCCGGGACAGGGTGGAACTATGGCTACACCTTC.

CDR3 amino acids: CASSSDRGQTYNSPLHF. The CDR3 DNA is TGTGCCAGCAGCTCTGACAGGGGGCAGACCTATAATTCACCCCTCCACTTT. This chain connects TRBV7-9 to TRBJ1-6, with TRBD1 matching 10 bases. Germline V gene lookup returns CDR1 SEHNR and CDR2 FQNEAQ (reference sequence). V lost 4 bases and J lost 2; bases outside the gene matches: 5. The CDR3 runs to 17 residues.

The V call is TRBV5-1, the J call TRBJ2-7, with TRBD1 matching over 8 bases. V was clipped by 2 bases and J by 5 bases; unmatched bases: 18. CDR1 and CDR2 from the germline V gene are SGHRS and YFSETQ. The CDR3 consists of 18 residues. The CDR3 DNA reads TGCGCCAGCAGCTTCTACCCGGGATTATACAGGGGGGCCCACGAGCAGTACTTC. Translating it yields CASSFYPGLYRGAHEQYF. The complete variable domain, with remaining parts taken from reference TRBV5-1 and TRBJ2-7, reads KAGVTQTPRYLIKTRGQQVTLSCSPISGHRSVSWYQQTPGQGLQFLFEYFSETQRNKGNFPGRFSGRQFSNSRSEMNVSTLELGDSALYLCASSFYPGLYRGAHEQYFGPGTRLTVT.

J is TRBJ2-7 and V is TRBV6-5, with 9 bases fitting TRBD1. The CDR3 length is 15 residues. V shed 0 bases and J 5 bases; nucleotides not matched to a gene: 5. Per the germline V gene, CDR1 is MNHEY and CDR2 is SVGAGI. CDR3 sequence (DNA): TGTGCCAGCAGTTACTCGGGACAGGGATTTAACGAGCAGTACTTC. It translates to CASSYSGQGFNEQYF.

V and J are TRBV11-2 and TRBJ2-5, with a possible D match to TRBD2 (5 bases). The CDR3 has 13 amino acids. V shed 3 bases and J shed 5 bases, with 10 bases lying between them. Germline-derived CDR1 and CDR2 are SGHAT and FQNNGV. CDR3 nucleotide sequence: TGTGCCAGCAGCTTGAAGGGAGCGGAGACCCAGTACTTC. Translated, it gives CASSLKGAETQYF.

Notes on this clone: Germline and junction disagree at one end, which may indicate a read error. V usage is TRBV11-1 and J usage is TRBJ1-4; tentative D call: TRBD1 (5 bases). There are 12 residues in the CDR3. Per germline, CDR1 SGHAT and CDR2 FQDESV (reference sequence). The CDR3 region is CASSTSGAPNNF. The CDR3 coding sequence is TGTGCCAGCAGCACTAGCGGGGCGCCCAACAATTTT.